The sequence of this TCR beta chain was determined in a study of CD4 and CD8 cells across lung adenocarcinoma regions. TCRdb ran MiXCR on the PCR reads and lists one entry per CDR3 protein. The data hold 3,000 or so distinct CDR3 sequences, with 55% to 75% observed a single time. The patients had localized lung adenocarcinoma, a non-small cell subtype. The CDR3 has 18 residues. From germline, CDR1 is SGHTA and CDR2 FQGTGA. The V gene end was trimmed by 2 bases and the J gene end by 5 bases; junction bases not matched to a gene: 7. This sequence originates from a male donor with lung adenocarcinoma. The CD4 and CD8 labels of this study may be unreliable. This chain connects TRBV7-3 to TRBJ2-1; 15 bases agree with TRBD2. Specimen: CD4+ T cells from the margin of a lung tumor. The DNA for the CDR3 is TGTGCCAGCAGCTTAGTGGGACTAGCGGGAGGCCAACACAATGAGCAGTTCTTC. Its translation: CASSLVGLAGGQHNEQFF.